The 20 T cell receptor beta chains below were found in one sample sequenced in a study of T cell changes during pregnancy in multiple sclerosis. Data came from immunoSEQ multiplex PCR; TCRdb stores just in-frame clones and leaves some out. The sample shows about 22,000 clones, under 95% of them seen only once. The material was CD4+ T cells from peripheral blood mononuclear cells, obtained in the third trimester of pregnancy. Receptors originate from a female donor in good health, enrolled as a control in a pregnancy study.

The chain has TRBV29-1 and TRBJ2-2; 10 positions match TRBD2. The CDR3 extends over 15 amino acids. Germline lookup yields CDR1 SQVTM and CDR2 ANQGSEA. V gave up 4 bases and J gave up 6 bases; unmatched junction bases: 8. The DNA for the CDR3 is TGCAGCGTTGGTTCCAGCGGGGGGGGTCCCGGGGAGCTGTTTTTT. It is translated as CSVGSSGGGPGELFF.

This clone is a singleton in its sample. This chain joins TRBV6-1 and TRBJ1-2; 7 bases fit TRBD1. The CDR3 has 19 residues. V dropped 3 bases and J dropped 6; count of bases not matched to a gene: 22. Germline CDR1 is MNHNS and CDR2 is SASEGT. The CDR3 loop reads CASSDPTGLTSSRADGYTF. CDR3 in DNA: TGTGCCAGCAGTGACCCGACAGGGTTAACGTCCTCCCGAGCCGATGGCTACACCTTC.

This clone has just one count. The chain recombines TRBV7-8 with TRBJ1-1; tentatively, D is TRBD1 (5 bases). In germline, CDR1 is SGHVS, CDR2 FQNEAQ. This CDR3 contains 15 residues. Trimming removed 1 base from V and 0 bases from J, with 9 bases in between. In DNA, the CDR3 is TGTGCCAGCAGCTTAGTTGGACAAGTGAACACTGAAGCTTTCTTT. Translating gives CASSLVGQVNTEAFF.

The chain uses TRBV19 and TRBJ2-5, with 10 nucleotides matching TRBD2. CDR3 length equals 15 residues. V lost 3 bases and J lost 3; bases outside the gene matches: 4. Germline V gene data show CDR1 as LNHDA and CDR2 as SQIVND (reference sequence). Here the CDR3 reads CASSILAGEKETQYF. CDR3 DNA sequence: TGTGCCAGTAGTATTCTAGCGGGGGAAAAAGAGACCCAGTACTTC.

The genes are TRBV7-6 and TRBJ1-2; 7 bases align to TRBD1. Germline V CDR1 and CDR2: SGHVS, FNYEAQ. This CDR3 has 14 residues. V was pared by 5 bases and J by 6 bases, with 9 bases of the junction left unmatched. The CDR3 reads CASSLGGRGDGYTF. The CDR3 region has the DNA TGTGCCAGCAGCCTGGGTGGCAGGGGGGATGGCTACACCTTC.

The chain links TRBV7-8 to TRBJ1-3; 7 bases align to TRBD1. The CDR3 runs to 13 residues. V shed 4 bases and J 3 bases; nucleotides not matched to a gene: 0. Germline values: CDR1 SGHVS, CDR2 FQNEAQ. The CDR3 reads CASSWDSGNTIYF. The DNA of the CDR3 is TGTGCCAGCAGCTGGGACAGTGGAAACACCATATATTTT. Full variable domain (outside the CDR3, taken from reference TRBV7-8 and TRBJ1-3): GAGVSQSPRYKVAKRGQDVALRCDPISGHVSLFWYQQALGQGPEFLTYFQNEAQLDKSGLPSDRFFAERPEGSVSTLKIQRTQQEDSAVYLCASSWDSGNTIYFGEGSWLTVV.

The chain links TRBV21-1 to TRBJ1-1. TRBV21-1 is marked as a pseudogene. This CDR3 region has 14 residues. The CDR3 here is CASSPVLLNTEAFF. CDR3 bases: TGTGCCAGCAGCCCTGTTCTACTGAACACTGAAGCTTTCTTT.

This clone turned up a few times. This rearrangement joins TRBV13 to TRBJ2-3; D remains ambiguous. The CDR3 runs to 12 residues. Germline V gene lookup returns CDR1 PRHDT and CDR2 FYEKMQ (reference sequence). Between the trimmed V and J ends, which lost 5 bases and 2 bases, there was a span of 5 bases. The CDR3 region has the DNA TGTGCCAGCAGCCCAAACACAGATACGCAGTATTTT. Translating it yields CASSPNTDTQYF.

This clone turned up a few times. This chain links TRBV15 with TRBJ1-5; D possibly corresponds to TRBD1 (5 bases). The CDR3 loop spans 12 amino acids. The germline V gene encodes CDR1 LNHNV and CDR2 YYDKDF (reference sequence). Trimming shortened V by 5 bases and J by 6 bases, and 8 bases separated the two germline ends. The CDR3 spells CATSPGFQPQHF. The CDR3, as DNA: TGTGCCACCAGCCCAGGGTTTCAGCCCCAGCATTTT.

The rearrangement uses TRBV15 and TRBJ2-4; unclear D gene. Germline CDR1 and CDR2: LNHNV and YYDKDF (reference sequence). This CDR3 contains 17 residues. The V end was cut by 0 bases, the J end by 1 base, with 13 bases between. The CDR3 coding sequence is TGTGCCACCAGCAGAGACGGCCCGTCGGGTGCCAAAAACATTCAGTACTTC. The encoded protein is CATSRDGPSGAKNIQYF.

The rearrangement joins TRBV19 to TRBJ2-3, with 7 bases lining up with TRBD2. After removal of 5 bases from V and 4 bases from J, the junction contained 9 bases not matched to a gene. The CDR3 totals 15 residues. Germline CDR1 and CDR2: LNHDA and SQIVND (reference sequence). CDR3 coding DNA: TGTGCCAGTAGTGCTGGACTAGACGGGGCAGATACGCAGTATTTT. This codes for CASSAGLDGADTQYF.

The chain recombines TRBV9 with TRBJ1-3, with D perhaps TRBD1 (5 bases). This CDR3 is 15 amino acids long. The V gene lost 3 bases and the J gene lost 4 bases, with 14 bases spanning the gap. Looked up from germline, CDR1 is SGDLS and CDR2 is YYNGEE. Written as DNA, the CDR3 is TGTGCCAGCAGCGCTCAGGGAGGTCGGGGAAACACCATATATTTT. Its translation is CASSAQGGRGNTIYF.

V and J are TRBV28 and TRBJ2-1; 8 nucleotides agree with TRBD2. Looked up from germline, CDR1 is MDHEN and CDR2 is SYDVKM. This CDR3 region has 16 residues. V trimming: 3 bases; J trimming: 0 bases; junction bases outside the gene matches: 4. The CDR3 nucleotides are TGTGCCAGCAGTTTGTCTAGCGGGCTCTCCTACAATGAGCAGTTCTTC. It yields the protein CASSLSSGLSYNEQFF. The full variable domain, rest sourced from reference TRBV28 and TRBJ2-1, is DVKVTQSSRYLVKRTGEKVFLECVQDMDHENMFWYRQDPGLGLRLIYFSYDVKMKEKGDIPEGYSVSREKKERFSLILESASTNQTSMYLCASSLSSGLSYNEQFFGPGTRLTVL.

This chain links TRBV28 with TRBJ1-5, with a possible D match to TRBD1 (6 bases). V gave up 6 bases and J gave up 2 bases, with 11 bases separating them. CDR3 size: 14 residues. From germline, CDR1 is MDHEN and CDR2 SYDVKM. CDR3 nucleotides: TGTGCCAGCAGCCACAGGGAAGGCAATCAGCCCCAGCATTTT. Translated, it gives CASSHREGNQPQHF. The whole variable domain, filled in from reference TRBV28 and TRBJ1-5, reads DVKVTQSSRYLVKRTGEKVFLECVQDMDHENMFWYRQDPGLGLRLIYFSYDVKMKEKGDIPEGYSVSREKKERFSLILESASTNQTSMYLCASSHREGNQPQHFGDGTRLSIL.

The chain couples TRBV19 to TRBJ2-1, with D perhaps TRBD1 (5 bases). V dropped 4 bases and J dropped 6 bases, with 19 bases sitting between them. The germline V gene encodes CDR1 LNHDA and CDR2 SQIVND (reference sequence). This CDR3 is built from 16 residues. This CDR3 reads CASSKGLLSRFNEQFF. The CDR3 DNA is TGTGCCAGTAGTAAGGGGCTACTTAGTCGTTTCAATGAGCAGTTCTTC.

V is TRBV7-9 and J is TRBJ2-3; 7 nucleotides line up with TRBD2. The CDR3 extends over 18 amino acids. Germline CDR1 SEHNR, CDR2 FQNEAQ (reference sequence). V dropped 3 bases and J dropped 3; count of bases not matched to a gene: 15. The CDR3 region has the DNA TGTGCCAGCAGCTTCATTCATGGGCGCGGGAGCGGGACAGATACGCAGTATTTT. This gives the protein CASSFIHGRGSGTDTQYF.

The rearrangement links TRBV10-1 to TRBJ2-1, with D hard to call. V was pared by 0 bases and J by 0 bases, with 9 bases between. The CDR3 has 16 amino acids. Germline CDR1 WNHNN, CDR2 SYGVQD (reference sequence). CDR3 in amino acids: CASSESEFSSYNEQFF. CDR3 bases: TGCGCCAGCAGTGAGTCGGAGTTTAGCTCCTACAATGAGCAGTTCTTC.

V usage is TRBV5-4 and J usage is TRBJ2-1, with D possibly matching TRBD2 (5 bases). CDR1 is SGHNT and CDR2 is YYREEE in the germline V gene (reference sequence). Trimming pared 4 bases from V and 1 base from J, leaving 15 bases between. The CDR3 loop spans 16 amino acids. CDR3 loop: CASSPAGRTSYNEQFF. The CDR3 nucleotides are TGTGCCAGCAGCCCCGCCGGGCGGACTTCCTACAATGAGCAGTTCTTC.

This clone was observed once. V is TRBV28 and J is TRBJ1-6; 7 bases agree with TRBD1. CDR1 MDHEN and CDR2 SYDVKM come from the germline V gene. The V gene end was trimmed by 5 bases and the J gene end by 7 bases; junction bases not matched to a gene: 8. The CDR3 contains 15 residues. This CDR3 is CASSVRDRDNSPLHF. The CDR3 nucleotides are TGTGCCAGCAGTGTAAGGGACAGAGACAATTCACCCCTCCACTTT. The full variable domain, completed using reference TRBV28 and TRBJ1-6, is DVKVTQSSRYLVKRTGEKVFLECVQDMDHENMFWYRQDPGLGLRLIYFSYDVKMKEKGDIPEGYSVSREKKERFSLILESASTNQTSMYLCASSVRDRDNSPLHFGNGTRLTVT.

The CDR3: CASSSDRGRNEAFF. CDR3 coding DNA: TGTGCCAGCAGCTCGGACAGGGGGCGGAATGAAGCTTTCTTT. The genes are TRBV7-3 and TRBJ1-1; 11 bases map to TRBD1. Germline loops: CDR1 SGHTA, CDR2 FQGTGA. The V gene end was trimmed by 4 bases and the J gene end by 7 bases; junction bases not matched to a gene: 5. The CDR3 spans 14 residues.